The source of this TCR beta chain is a study of pediatric ulcerative colitis. Across the whole study: Disease was pancolitis in seven and left-sided in two, histology-confirmed. Study-wide results and caveats: No controls had the two rectal clonotypes shared by ulcerative colitis patients. In rectum, acute severe colitis had expanded clones and less diversity.

One to two pinch biopsies were taken from the rectum during colonoscopy. Sequencing was at survey level. Some clones are missing from TCRdb's copy, which holds only in-frame ones; the method was immunoSEQ multiplex PCR. The repertoire consists of some 43,000 clones, with 78% occurring once and the leading ten covering less than 4.5%. The germline gives CDR1 LNHDA, CDR2 SQIVND (reference sequence). V dropped 6 bases and J dropped 2; count of bases not matched to a gene: 7. CDR3 size: 15 residues. Turning to this clone: The antigen is undetermined.

The specimen sequenced was gut tissue. This chain links TRBV19 with TRBJ2-7; 10 bases map to TRBD2. The TCR originated in a girl under 18 with moderate ulcerative colitis. The CDR3: CASSLWTSGPYEQYF. The CDR3 coding sequence is TGTGCCAGTAGCCTCTGGACTAGCGGACCCTACGAGCAGTACTTC.